This entry lists 11 T cell receptor beta chains sequenced from one sample in a study of blood T cells in healthy people across ages. A J-beta primer mix and a sample-barcoded 5' primer were used in a second PCR of about 6 to 12 cycles. TCRdb used MiXCR to reprocess the 5' RACE reads, holding one entry per CDR3 protein. The data contain 650,000 to 1,000,000 distinct CDR3 sequences, 35% to 40% of them singletons. Sequencing used blood. The receptor source for this set is a man in his late teens or twenties in good health.

This chain links TRBV2 with TRBJ1-1; 8 positions agree with TRBD1. V lost 7 bases and J lost 4; bases outside the gene matches: 11. Per the germline V gene, CDR1 is SNHLY and CDR2 is FYNNEI. The CDR3 extends over 15 amino acids. The CDR3 protein is CASIRGLDRATEAFF. CDR3 in DNA: TGTGCCAGCATCCGTGGGCTGGACAGGGCCACTGAAGCTTTCTTT.

The chain carries TRBV29-1 and TRBJ2-1, with TRBD2 matching 11 bases. Judging by the DNA end, TRBJ2-7 fits better; the J call may be wrong. This CDR3 is built from 15 residues. In germline, CDR1 is SQVTM, CDR2 ANQGSEA. In DNA form, the CDR3 reads TGCAGCGTTGTCCGGCTAGCGGGGGGCGGGGATGAGCAGTACTTC. This sequence encodes CSVVRLAGGGDEQYF.

In its sample, this clonotype was seen a few times. The chain employs TRBV28 and TRBJ2-3; the match to TRBD2 covers 16 bases. The V and J ends lost 5 bases and 2 bases, in that order; junction bases with no gene match: 10. There are 19 residues in the CDR3. Germline V lookup: CDR1 MDHEN, CDR2 SYDVKM. In DNA form, the CDR3 reads TGTGCCAGCAGTGTGGGTTTGGGACTAGCGGGGGGGAACACAGATACGCAGTATTTT. Residues: CASSVGLGLAGGNTDTQYF.

This clonotype was seen many times. The rearrangement links TRBV12-3 or TRBV12-4 to TRBJ2-5; D unclear. The last part of the DNA fits TRBJ2-7 better; the J call may be wrong. The CDR3 has 12 residues. CDR3 DNA sequence: TGTGCCAGCAGTTTTAAGGGCTCCGAGCAGTACTTC. It yields the protein CASSFKGSEQYF.

Comment on this clonotype: A read error may explain this, as a much larger clone is one base away. CDR3 in DNA: TGCGCCAGCAGCCAAGATGCCGACACAGAGCAGTACTTC. This sequence encodes CASSQDADTEQYF. This chain joins TRBV4-3 and TRBJ2-7; D remains ambiguous. Trimming shortened V by 0 bases and J by 7 bases, and 10 bases separated the two germline ends. The CDR3 contains 13 residues. Germline V gene lookup returns CDR1 LGHNA and CDR2 YSLEER.

This clonotype was seen more than once but under ten times. In DNA form, the CDR3 reads TGCGCCAGCAGCCAAGAGGGATCGGATACGCAGTATTTT. It translates to CASSQEGSDTQYF. The chain recombines TRBV4-3 with TRBJ2-3; D is undetermined. V dropped 0 bases and J dropped 6 bases, with 7 bases sitting between them. The germline gives CDR1 LGHNA, CDR2 YSLEER. The CDR3 extends over 13 amino acids.

The CDR3 DNA is TGTGCCAGCAGTTTGACAGGGAGTAATAACTATGGCTACACCTTC. Amino acids: CASSLTGSNNYGYTF. The chain combines TRBV5-5 with TRBJ1-2, with TRBD1 matching 7 bases. Germline V lookup: CDR1 SGHKS, CDR2 YYEKEE (reference sequence). V shed 5 bases and J 1 base; nucleotides not matched to a gene: 8. The CDR3 is made up of 15 amino acids.

This clonotype came up a few times. The chain uses TRBV5-5 and TRBJ2-7, with D possibly TRBD1 on 5 matching bases. The V gene's germline CDR1 is SGHKS and CDR2 YYEKEE (reference sequence). This CDR3 contains 14 residues. Trimming removed 2 bases at V and 2 bases at J, with 11 bases between. CDR3 region: CASSLQDATYEQYF. For the CDR3, the DNA is TGTGCCAGCAGCTTACAGGATGCCACCTACGAGCAGTACTTC.

The rearrangement links TRBV7-8 to TRBJ1-1; D remains unclear. The germline V and J ends were trimmed by 1 base and 0 bases, with 9 bases remaining between them. CDR1 and CDR2 (germline): SGHVS, FQNEAQ. The length of the CDR3 is 15 residues. The DNA of the CDR3 is TGTGCCAGCAGCTTAGAACACGGAATGAACACTGAAGCTTTCTTT. Its protein is CASSLEHGMNTEAFF.

There are a few counts of this clonotype. This sequence joins TRBV7-3 and TRBJ2-3; 10 bases fit TRBD2. Germline CDR1 reads SGHTA; CDR2 reads FQGTGA. The CDR3 extends over 14 amino acids. V lost 6 bases to trimming and J lost 6 bases; unmatched junction nucleotides: 6. The CDR3 nucleotides read TGTGCCAGCAGTCAAGCGGGGGGGCCCGATACGCAGTATTTT. This codes for CASSQAGGPDTQYF.

For this clonotype: A much larger clone differs from this one at a single base, so this may be a read error. The V gene is TRBV10-3, the J gene TRBJ1-2; the D is unclear. The CDR3 loop spans 15 amino acids. Germline V gene sequence: CDR1 ENHRY, CDR2 SYGVKD. The ends were cut back, 3 bases at V and 2 bases at J, with 13 bases in the middle. This CDR3 reads CAISEGSDNNYGYTF. The CDR3 bases are TGTGCCATCAGTGAAGGCAGTGACAACAACTATGGCTACACCTTC.